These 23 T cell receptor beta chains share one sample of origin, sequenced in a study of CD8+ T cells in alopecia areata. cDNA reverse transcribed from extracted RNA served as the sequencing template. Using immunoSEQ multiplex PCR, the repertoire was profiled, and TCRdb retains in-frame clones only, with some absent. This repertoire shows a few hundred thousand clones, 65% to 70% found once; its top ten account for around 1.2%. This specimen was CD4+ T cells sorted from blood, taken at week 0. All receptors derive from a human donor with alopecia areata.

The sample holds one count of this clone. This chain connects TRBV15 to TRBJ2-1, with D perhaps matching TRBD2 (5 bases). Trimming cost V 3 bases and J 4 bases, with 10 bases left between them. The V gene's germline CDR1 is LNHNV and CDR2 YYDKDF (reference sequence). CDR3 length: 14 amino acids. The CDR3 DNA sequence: TGTGCCACCAGCAGGGGAGACAATTACAATGAGCAGTTCTTC. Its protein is CATSRGDNYNEQFF.

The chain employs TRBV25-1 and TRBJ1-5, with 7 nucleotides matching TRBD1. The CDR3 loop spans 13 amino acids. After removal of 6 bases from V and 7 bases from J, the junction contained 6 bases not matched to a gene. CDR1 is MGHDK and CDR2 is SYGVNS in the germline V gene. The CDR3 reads CASRPGGNQPQHF. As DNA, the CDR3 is TGTGCCAGCAGGCCAGGGGGTAACCAGCCCCAGCATTTT.

The DNA of the CDR3 is TGCAGCGTTGTGGACACCAGCTATGGCTACACCTTC. This encodes CSVVDTSYGYTF. This sequence joins TRBV29-1 and TRBJ1-2; a weak D match, TRBD1 (5 bases). The germline CDR1 and CDR2 sequences are SQVTM and ANQGSEA. Trimming took 4 bases from V and 4 from J, leaving 10 bases between them. The CDR3 is 12 residues long.

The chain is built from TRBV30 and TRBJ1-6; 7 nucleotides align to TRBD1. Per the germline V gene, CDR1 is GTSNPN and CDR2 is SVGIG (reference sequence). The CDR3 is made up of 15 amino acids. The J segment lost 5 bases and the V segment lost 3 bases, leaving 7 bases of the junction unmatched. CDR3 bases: TGTGCCTGGAGCCAGACAGGGTTAGATAATTCACCCCTCCACTTT. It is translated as CAWSQTGLDNSPLHF.

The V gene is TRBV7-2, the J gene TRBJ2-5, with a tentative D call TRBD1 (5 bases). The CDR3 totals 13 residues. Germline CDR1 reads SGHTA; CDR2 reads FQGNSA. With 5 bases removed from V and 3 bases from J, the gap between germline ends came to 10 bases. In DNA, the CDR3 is TGTGCCAGCAGCCTGAGCAGGGAAGAGACCCAGTACTTC. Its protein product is CASSLSREETQYF.

The CDR3 DNA is TGTGCCAGCAGCCCGCGGGACAGGTACCCCGGGGAGCTGTTTTTT. Translated: CASSPRDRYPGELFF. V and J are TRBV7-9 and TRBJ2-2, with 8 bases fitting TRBD1. This CDR3 has 15 amino acids. Germline trimming cut 5 bases from V and 6 bases from J; bases unmatched to any gene: 8. Germline loops: CDR1 SEHNR, CDR2 FQNEAQ (reference sequence).

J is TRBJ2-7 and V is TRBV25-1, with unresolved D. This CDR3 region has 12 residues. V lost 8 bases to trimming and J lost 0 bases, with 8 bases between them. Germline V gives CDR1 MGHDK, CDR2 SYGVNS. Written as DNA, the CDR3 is TGTGCCAGCTCATTGGTCTCCTACGAGCAGTACTTC. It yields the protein CASSLVSYEQYF.

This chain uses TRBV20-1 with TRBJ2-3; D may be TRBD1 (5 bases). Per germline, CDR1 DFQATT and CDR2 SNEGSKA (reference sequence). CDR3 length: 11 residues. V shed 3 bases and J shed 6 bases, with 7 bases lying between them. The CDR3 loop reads CSARGLDTQYF. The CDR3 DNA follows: TGCAGTGCTAGGGGGCTGGATACGCAGTATTTT.

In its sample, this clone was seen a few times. The CDR3 reads CASTSGTGGSPLHF. Here the CDR3 DNA reads TGTGCCAGCACCTCCGGGACAGGGGGCTCACCCCTCCACTTT. The chain uses TRBV14 and TRBJ1-6; 12 bases fit TRBD1. This CDR3 has 14 amino acids. Germline trimming cut 7 bases from V and 10 bases from J; bases unmatched to any gene: 5. CDR1 SGHDN and CDR2 FVKESK come from the germline V gene.

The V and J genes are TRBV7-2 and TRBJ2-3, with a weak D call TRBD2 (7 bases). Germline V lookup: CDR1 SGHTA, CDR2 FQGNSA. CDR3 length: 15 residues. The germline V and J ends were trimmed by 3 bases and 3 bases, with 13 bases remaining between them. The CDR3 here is CASSFRGGGTDTQYF. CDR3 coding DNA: TGTGCCAGCAGCTTTCGCGGGGGCGGAACAGATACGCAGTATTTT.

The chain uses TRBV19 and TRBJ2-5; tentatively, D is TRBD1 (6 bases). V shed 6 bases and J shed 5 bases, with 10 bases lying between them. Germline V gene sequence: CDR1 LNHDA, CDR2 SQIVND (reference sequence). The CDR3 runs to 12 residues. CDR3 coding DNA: TGTGCCAGTAGACAGGGATCGGAGACCCAGTACTTC. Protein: CASRQGSETQYF.

The CDR3 loop is CASSLRGGYGYTF. DNA of the CDR3: TGTGCCAGCAGTTTAAGGGGAGGCTATGGCTACACCTTC. The chain links TRBV27 to TRBJ1-2, with a tentative D call TRBD1 (5 bases). The germline V gene encodes CDR1 MNHEY and CDR2 SMNVEV (reference sequence). The CDR3 sequence is 13 residues long. The V end was cut by 2 bases, the J end by 4 bases, with 8 bases between.

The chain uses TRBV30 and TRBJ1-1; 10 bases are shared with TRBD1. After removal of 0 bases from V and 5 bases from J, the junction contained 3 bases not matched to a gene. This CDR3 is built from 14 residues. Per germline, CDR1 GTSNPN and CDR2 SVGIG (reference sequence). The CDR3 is CAWSVQDRGTEAFF. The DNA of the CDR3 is TGTGCCTGGAGTGTACAGGACAGGGGGACTGAAGCTTTCTTT.

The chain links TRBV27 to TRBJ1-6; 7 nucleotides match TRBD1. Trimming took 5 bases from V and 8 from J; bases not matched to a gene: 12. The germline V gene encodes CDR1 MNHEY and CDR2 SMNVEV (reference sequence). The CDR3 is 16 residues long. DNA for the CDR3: TGTGCCAGCAGTAAAACCCCCGGACAGGCCTATTCACCCCTCCACTTT. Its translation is CASSKTPGQAYSPLHF.

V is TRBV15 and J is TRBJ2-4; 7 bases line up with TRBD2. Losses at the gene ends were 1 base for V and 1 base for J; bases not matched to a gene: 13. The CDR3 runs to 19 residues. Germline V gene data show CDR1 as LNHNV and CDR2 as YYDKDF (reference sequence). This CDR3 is CATSRVMRGNTGAKNIQYF. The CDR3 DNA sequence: TGTGCCACCAGCAGAGTGATGCGGGGGAATACGGGGGCCAAAAACATTCAGTACTTC.

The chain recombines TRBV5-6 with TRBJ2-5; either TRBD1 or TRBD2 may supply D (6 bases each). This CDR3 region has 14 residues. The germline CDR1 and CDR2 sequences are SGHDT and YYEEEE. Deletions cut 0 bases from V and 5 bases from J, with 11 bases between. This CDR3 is CASSLATGAETQYF. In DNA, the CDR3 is TGTGCCAGCAGCTTGGCAACGGGGGCTGAGACCCAGTACTTC.

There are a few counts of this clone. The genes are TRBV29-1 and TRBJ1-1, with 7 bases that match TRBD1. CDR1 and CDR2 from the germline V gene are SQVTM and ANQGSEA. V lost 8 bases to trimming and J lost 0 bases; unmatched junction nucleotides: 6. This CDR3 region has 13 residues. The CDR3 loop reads CSILTGLNTEAFF. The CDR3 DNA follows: TGCAGCATCCTGACAGGGTTGAACACTGAAGCTTTCTTT.

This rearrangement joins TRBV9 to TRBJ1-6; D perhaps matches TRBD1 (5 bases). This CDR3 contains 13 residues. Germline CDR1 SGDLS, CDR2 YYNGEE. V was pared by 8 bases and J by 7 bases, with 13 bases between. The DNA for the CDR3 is TGTGCCAGTGGAACAGGTCCCAATTCACCCCTCCACTTT. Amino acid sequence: CASGTGPNSPLHF.

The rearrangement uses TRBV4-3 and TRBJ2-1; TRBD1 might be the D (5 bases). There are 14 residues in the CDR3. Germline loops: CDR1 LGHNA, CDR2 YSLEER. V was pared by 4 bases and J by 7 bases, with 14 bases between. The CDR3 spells CASSRDTQGNEQFF. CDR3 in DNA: TGCGCCAGCAGCCGAGATACCCAGGGAAATGAGCAGTTCTTC.

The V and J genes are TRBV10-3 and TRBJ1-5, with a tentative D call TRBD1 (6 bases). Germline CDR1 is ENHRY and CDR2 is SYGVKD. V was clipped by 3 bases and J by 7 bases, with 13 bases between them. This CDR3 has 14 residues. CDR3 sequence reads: CAISDSPGDQPQHF. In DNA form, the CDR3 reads TGTGCCATCAGTGATAGTCCAGGGGACCAGCCCCAGCATTTT.

CDR3 sequence (DNA): TGTGCCAGCAGCCGACGAGGACTAAACACCGGGGAGCTGTTTTTT. This gives the protein CASSRRGLNTGELFF. The chain recombines TRBV11-1 with TRBJ2-2; perhaps TRBD2 as D (6 bases). V dropped 5 bases and J dropped 2 bases, with 12 bases sitting between them. The germline gives CDR1 SGHAT, CDR2 FQDESV (reference sequence). The CDR3 length is 15 residues.

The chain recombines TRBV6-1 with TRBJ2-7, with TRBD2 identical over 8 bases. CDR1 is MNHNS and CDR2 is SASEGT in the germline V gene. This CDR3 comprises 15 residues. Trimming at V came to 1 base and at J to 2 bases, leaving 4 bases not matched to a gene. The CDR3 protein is CASSEGEAGAYEQYF. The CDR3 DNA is TGTGCCAGCAGTGAAGGCGAAGCGGGGGCCTACGAGCAGTACTTC.

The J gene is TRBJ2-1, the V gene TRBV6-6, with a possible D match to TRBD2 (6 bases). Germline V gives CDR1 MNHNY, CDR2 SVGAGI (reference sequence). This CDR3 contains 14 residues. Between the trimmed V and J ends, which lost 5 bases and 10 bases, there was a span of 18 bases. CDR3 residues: CASSTGTPTDEQFF. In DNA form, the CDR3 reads TGTGCCAGCAGTACCGGGACTCCGACAGACGAGCAGTTCTTC.